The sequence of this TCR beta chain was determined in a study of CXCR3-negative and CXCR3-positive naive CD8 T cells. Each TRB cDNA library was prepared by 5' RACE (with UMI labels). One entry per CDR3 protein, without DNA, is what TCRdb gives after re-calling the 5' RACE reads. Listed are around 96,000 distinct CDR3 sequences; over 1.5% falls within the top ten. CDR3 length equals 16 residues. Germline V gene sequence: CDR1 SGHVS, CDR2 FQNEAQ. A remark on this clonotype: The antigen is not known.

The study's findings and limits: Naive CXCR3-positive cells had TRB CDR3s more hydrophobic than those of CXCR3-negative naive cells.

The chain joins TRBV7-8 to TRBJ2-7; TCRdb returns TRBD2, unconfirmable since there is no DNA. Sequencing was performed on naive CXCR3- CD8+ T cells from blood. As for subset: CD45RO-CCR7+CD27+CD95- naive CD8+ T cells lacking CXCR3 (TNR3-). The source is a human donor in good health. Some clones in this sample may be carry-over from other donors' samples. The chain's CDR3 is CASSLRQREVTYEQYF.